This entry features one T cell receptor beta chain sequence. V was clipped by 0 bases and J by 5 bases; unmatched bases: 6. Germline V gives CDR1 MGHRA, CDR2 YSYEKL. This CDR3 comprises 15 residues. Recipients received nonmyeloablative bone marrow transplants from related graft donors, with transient mixed chimerism. These data originate in a study of Tregs in tolerant kidney transplant recipients. The assay was immunoSEQ multiplex PCR, and TCRdb's table has in-frame clones only and misses some. Of about 64,000 clones listed, around 87% were seen once; the top ten hold around 4%. The V and J genes are TRBV4-1 and TRBJ1-2; TRBD1 matches 7 bases. The sequencing used CD4+ T cells from blood (PBMCs), collected 6 months after the transplant. The clonotype originates from a human patient who received a combined kidney and bone marrow transplant. Some T cells may trace back to the graft donor. The CDR3 spells CASSQEWQGVYGYTF. The DNA for the CDR3 is TGCGCCAGCAGCCAAGAATGGCAGGGGGTATATGGCTACACCTTC.